This paragraph reports one T cell receptor beta chain. At least ten counts were recorded for this clonotype. Its antigen specificity is not known. The sample holds no much larger clone one base away, and base qualities are not on file. The library came from PCR. The listed sequencing device is Illumina HiSeq 4000. Bulk TCR libraries were prepared as previously described, using TCR primers listed in Table S5. The Qiagen AllPrep DNA/RNA kit was used to purify total RNA. Before analysis, reads from multiple sequencing runs of one library were combined. The original methods were these. Reads were retained only if an exact TCR constant sequence was present, and the retained reads were trimmed to 150 nt and grouped according to their 12-nt molecular barcodes. Reads in each barcode group were sub-clustered using a 15% Levenshtein threshold, and a quality-weighted consensus sequence was built for each RNA molecule. Non-functional sequences were excluded, and lower-count sequences lying one edit away from another sequence were also excluded. On the basis of fitting two negative binomial distributions, barcode sub-clusters with fewer than 20% of the maximum read count were discarded. TCRdb took the public reads, trimmed them with fastp at Q25, ran MiXCR for clone calling and kept in-frame beta chains. Merged by CDR3 protein, the rows form single entries marked with the most common genes and DNA. TCRdb, not the authors, supplied the V and J calls. For this sample the table gives about 640,000 distinct CDR3 sequences, of which 20% were detected only once. 0.7% to 1% of the sample lies in the top ten.

From the germline V gene (reference sequence), CDR1 is LGHDT and CDR2 is YNNKEL. The CDR3, from cysteine to phenylalanine, totals 17 residues. The only DNA kept is the CDR3, 51 bases in frame from the first base. V is trimmed back by 3 bases and J by 2 bases, and the junction contains 10 bases that no gene match accounts for. Libraries of naive CD8 T cells were generated from about 20,000 to 1,000,000 sorted cells, with 10%, 30% or 50% of the purified RNA used. On a BD FACSAria II, naive CD8 T cells were FACS-sorted as CD8+CD4-CCR7+CD45RA+ and collected into RLT Plus buffer. Ten to eleven TCR copies' worth of Jurkat RNA were spiked into 20,000-1,000,000 naive CD8 T cell samples to test detection sensitivity. CD8 T cells were enriched with RosetteSep CD8+ T Cell Enrichment Cocktail and Ficoll-Paque, followed by ACK red cell lysis. This specimen belongs to a study of molecular identifiers for immune sequencing clone quantification listed by TCRdb under 2018. The study in broad terms: For a replicate experiment, RNA from roughly 21,000 or 96,000 naive CD8 T cells was divided into five aliquots, and four of the five aliquots were sequenced. The study was a methods study using CD8 T cells to benchmark molecular-identifier clustering-based TCR repertoire sequencing (MIDCIRS) and TCR RNA copy counting.

The research as a whole found: Spiked-in Jurkat TCR RNA equivalent to a single cell was reported to be detectable even among 980,000 or so naive CD8 T cells. In CMV-specific effector cells, over 97% of molecules were held by clones above 20 RNA copies, whereas under 1% of molecules were held by such clones in naive cells. Modeling gave about 3.2 recovered TCR RNA copies per cell versus 9.5 to 10 by digital PCR, implying about 30% capture efficiency. Spiked-in Jurkat TCR RNA (about ten copies' worth), which is not part of the donor repertoire, was contained in the naive libraries. Highly expanded clone sizes could be underestimated if identical TCR molecules share a barcode. When barcode sub-clustering was omitted, TCR diversity was inflated by chimeric consensus sequences, with chimeras reaching as high as 47%.

The sample was naive CD8+ T cells from blood, with Jurkat cell RNA spiked in. The cell subset or site label, as the study defines it: FACS-sorted CD8+CD4-CCR7+CD45RA+ naive T cells. The receptor comes from a human donor in good health. Some libraries in this study had Jurkat cell RNA spiked in. The sequence is built from TRBV3-1 and TRBJ2-5; 9 of the junction bases match TRBD2. At the DNA level, the sequence is TGTGCCAGCAGCCACCCGGGACTAGCCGGGGCTCAAGAGACCCAGTACTTC. Its translation reads: CASSHPGLAGAQETQYF.